This T cell receptor (beta chain) originates from a study of T-cell reconstitution after alpha-beta-depleted transplantation in children. Study observations and caveats: In some patients, recipient T cells and intrathymic progenitors surviving conditioning explained high day-60 diversity. Newly produced T cells mostly accounted for T-cell counts and diversity one year post-transplant.

The TCRbeta library incorporated unique molecular identifiers. TCRdb reprocessed the PCR reads with MiXCR, giving one entry per CDR3 protein. This sample has a few hundred thousand distinct CDR3 sequences, with about a quarter found just once. The CDR3 runs to 15 residues. Germline loops: CDR1 MGHRA, CDR2 YSYEKL. With 4 bases removed from V and 2 bases from J, the gap between germline ends came to 11 bases. Concerning this clonotype: Its antigen is as yet unknown.

The chain is built from TRBV4-1 and TRBJ2-2, with TRBD2 as a possible D gene (5 bases). The sequences come from PBMCs, mostly from graft donor cells, collected 180 days after TCRalphabeta/CD19-depleted stem cell transplant. This TCR was sampled from a male patient between 10 and 17 years old who had a stem cell transplant for acute lymphoblastic leukemia, so the T cells may come from the graft donor. CDR3 amino acids: CASSPGLCNTGELFF. The CDR3 DNA reads TGCGCCAGCAGCCCCGGACTGTGTAACACCGGGGAGCTGTTTTTT.